This T cell receptor beta chain was recorded in a study of prognosis after radiotherapy for stage I lung cancer (dated by TCRdb to the early 2020s). For context, the study as a whole: Between April 2018 and 2019, more than 15 stage I NSCLC patients were enrolled in Nanjing, China. The study sequenced 38 blood samples from around 20 patients, one before and one after SBRT per patient. Around 13 of the patients were found to have newly diagnosed primary stage I lung tumors, and roughly five were living with oligometastatic NSCLC after surgical resection of the primary tumor. The cohort was made up of some 12 men and a handful of women, with a median age of around 70 years and an age range of about 50 to 84 years. In every patient, SBRT was given without any concurrent therapy. Tumor histology was squamous cell carcinoma in more than 5 patients and adenocarcinoma in twelve. Using image-guided IMRT or VMAT, SBRT was delivered in 3 to 5 fractions at a biologically effective dose of at least 100 Gy. Every patient was regarded as medically inoperable, because of comorbidities in 11 to 13 cases and refusal of surgery in about 7 cases. Peripheral blood TCR beta repertoires were profiled in stage I NSCLC patients before and after stereotactic body radiotherapy, and the study then linked these repertoires to distant failure. Distant metastases were developed by four of the 19 patients after SBRT, at a median of around seven months, whereas no significant progression was observed in the other 15 patients.

The CDR3, from cysteine to phenylalanine, totals 17 residues. The DNA shown is the 51-base CDR3, in frame from base 1. The germline V gene specifies SQVTM as CDR1 and ANQGSEA as CDR2. V is trimmed back by 2 bases and J by 4 bases, and the junction contains 16 bases that no gene match accounts for. What the research found in general, with its limitations: The study was limited by the small cohort and short follow-up, and independent validation of the study findings is required. Tumor specificity of expanded TCR clones was not determined. No adjustment for multiple comparisons was applied to any of the reported P values. A decrease in unique TCR clone counts was observed after SBRT (median 10,088 before versus around 6,900 after; Wilcoxon paired P=0.011). Post-SBRT Shannon entropy and its change from baseline were lower in patients who developed distant metastases; baseline Shannon entropy was not associated with metastases. Differences by metastasis status were reportedly seen in TRBV and TRBJ usage frequencies, involving two V genes at baseline and, after SBRT, roughly ten V genes and two J genes.

The TCR beta CDR3 region was amplified from genomic DNA by two rounds of multiplex PCR. In the first PCR round, primers specific to each TRBV and TRBJ gene were used, and the primer sequences were filed in Chinese patent CN105087789A. Universal primers were used in the second round of PCR. The Roche High Pure PCR Template Preparation Kit was used to extract genomic DNA from frozen PBMCs. Libraries were sequenced paired-end with 151 bp reads on an Illumina HiSeq 3000. As for the authors' bioinformatics: CutAdapt was used to discard raw reads that did not contain the multiplex PCR primer sequences. Using PEAR, the high-quality paired reads were merged into contigs. TRB V, D and J gene segments were assigned to each contig with MiXCR by alignment to reference sequences. To remove sequencing errors, CDR3 sequences were clustered according to base quality and sequence similarity. Shannon entropy normalized by the natural log of productive TCR sequence number was used as the measure of diversity. Clonality was defined as one minus Shannon entropy divided by the natural log of the number of unique clonotypes. Progression-free survival cut-offs for repertoire metrics were chosen using the Youden index of ROC curves, with analyses run in R 3.5.3. TCRdb reworked the public reads: Q25 trimming with fastp, MiXCR clone assembly, productive beta chains retained. Identical CDR3 protein sequences are pooled into one entry, listed with their most common genes and DNA. TCRdb's processing, not the study's, gives the V and J calls here. The sample table shows about 14,000 distinct CDR3 sequences, and 30% are seen once. Around an eighth of the sample lies in the top ten.

All patients had node-negative disease on CT and PET/CT, and none had a history of other malignancies or prior chemotherapy or radiotherapy. Six milliliters of peripheral venous blood were drawn into EDTA tubes at each of two time points. Ficoll-Paque Plus density-gradient centrifugation was used to isolate PBMCs. Samples were stored at -80°C immediately after collection until analysis. This clonotype was seen repeatedly, ten times or more. The clone's antigen remains unknown. Base qualities are missing; no much larger clone stands one base away. The source was PBMCs, collected before or after stereotactic body radiation therapy (not recorded which). The rearranged segments are TRBV29-1 and TRBJ1-2, with 7 bases in between that match TRBD1. This clonotype was obtained from a donor aged 50 or older with non-small cell lung cancer. The CDR3 has the sequence CSVERMTGLGRGYGYTF. DNA sequence: TGCAGCGTTGAAAGGATGACAGGGCTTGGCAGGGGCTATGGCTACACCTTC.